The clone carrying this T cell receptor beta chain was counted a few times. The data stem from a study of T-cell reconstitution after alpha-beta-depleted transplantation in children. TCRbeta library construction was performed incorporating unique molecular identifiers. MiXCR was run by TCRdb on the PCR reads, yielding one entry per CDR3 protein. The repertoire holds approximately 490,000 distinct CDR3 sequences, with about 12% as singletons. The sequence was obtained from a human donor who donated a stem cell graft to a child with combined immunodeficiency. This specimen was PBMCs from the stem cell graft donor, taken from the stem cell graft.

Here the CDR3 reads CASSLRMGTGELFF. CDR3 DNA sequence: TGTGCCAGCAGCCTCAGGATGGGGACCGGGGAGCTGTTTTTT. This sequence joins TRBV7-2 and TRBJ2-2; no firm D call. The germline V and J ends were trimmed by 5 bases and 5 bases, with 12 bases remaining between them. Germline values: CDR1 SGHTA, CDR2 FQGNSA. The CDR3 sequence is 14 residues long.